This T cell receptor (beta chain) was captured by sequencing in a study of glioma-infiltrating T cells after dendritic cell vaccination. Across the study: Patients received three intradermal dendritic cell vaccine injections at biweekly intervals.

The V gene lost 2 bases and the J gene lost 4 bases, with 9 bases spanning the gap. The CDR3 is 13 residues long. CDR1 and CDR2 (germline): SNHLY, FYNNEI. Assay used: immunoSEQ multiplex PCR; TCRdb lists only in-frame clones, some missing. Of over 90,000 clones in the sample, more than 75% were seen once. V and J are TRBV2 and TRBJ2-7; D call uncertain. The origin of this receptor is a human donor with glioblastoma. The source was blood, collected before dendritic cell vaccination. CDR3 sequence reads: CASSEIGSYEQYF. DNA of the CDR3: TGTGCCAGCAGTGAAATTGGCTCTTACGAGCAGTACTTC.